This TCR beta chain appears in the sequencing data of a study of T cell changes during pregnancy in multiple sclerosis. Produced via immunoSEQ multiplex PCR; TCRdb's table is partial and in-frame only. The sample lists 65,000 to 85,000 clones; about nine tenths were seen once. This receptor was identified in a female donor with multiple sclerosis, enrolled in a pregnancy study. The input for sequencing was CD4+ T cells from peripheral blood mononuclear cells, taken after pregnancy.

This CDR3 is CSVAKRELHEQYF. DNA of the CDR3: TGCAGCGTTGCTAAGCGGGAGCTCCACGAGCAGTACTTC. The chain links TRBV29-1 to TRBJ2-7; 8 bases fit TRBD2. From germline, CDR1 is SQVTM and CDR2 ANQGSEA. The CDR3 has 13 residues. V lost 4 bases to trimming and J lost 5 bases; unmatched junction nucleotides: 7.